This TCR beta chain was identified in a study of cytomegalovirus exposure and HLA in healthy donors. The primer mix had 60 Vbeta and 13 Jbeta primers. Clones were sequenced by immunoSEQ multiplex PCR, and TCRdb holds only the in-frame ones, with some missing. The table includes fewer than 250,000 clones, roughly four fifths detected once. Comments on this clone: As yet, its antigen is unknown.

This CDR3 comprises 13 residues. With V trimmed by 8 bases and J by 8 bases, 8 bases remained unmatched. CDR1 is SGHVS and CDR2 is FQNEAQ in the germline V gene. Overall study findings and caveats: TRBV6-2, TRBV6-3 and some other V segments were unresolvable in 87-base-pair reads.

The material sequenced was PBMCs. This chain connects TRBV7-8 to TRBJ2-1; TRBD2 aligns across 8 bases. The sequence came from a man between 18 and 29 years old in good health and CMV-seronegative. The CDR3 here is CASARGGVDEQFF. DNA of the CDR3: TGTGCCAGCGCTCGGGGGGGGGTCGATGAGCAGTTCTTC.